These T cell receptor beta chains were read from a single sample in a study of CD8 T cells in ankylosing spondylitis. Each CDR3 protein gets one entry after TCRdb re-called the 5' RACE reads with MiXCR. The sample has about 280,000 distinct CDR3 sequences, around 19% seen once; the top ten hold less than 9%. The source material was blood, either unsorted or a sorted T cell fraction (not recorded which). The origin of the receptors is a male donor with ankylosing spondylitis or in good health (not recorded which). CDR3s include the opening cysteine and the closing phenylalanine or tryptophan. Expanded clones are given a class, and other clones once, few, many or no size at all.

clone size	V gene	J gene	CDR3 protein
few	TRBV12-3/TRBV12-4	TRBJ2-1	CASRGPGSNEQFF
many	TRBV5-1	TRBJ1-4	CASSLAPTGAGEKLFF
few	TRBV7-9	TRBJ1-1	CASSEGTGVNTEAFF
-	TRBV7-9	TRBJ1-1	CASSIGAGTGEAFF
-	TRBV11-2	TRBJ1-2	CASSSNFYGYTF
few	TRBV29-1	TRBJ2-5	CSVVGQGAWETQYF
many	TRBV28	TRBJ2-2	CASSLYHTGELFF
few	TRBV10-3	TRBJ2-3	CAISGQTGGSSTDTQYF
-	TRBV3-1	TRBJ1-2	CASSPFRDPRTGYTF
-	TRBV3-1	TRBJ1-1	CASSQGPTGAEAFF
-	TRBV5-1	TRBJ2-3	CASSLAGTGAVDTQYF
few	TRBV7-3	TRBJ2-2	CASSLSTPGELFF
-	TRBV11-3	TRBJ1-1	CASSHRGADTEAFF
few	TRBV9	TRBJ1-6	CASSEGQGTGSPLHF
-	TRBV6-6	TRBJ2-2	CASSYGNTGGLFF
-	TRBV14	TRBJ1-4	CASSQEDEKLFF
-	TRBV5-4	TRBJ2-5	CASSSGGGTMSQYF
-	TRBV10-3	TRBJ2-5	CAIKASGGVQETQYF
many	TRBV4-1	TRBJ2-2	CASSPRGGNTGELFF
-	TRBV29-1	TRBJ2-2	CSARRAGNTGELFF
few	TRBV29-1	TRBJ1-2	CSVELGINYGYTF
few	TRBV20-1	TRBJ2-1	CSASESSGSTTF
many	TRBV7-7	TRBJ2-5	CASSLQGTETQYF
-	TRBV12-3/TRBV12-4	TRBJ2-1	CASVGSGSYNEQFF
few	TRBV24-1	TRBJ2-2	CATSGTRDTGELFF
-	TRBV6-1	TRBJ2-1	CASSTGPRKGNEQFF
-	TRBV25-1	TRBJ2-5	CASSETSGRTQYF
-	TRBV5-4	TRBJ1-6	CASSSQGVLLSPLHF
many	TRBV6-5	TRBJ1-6	CASSYVGRENSPLHF
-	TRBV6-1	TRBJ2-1	CASSTLAGAYSEQFF
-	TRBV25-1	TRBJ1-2	CASSGTPNGYTF
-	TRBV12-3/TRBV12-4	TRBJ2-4	CASSFGFWGPSQNIQYF
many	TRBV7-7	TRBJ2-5	CASSLATGLGQETQYF
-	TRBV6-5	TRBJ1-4	CASSYGGRWNEKLFF
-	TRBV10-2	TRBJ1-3	CASSESPGFSGNTIYF
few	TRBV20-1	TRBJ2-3	CSARGPHHMDTQYF
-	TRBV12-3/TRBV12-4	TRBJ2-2	CASTPQGYTGELFF
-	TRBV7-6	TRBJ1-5	CASSKDSSNQPQHF
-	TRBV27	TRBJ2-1	CASSWALSYNEQFF
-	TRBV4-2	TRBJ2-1	CASSQDRPGIGSNEQFF
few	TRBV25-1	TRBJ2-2	CASSEYKYPGELFF
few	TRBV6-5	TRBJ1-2	CASSLESGFWGYTF
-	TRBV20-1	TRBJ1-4	CSARVTGSTNEKLFF
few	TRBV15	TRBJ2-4	CATSRADPSGTNIQYF
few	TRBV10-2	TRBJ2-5	CASSPSGRARETQYF
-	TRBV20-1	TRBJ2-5	CSADSPGTQYF
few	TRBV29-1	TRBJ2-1	CSVGTGSYNEQFF
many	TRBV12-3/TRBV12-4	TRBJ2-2	CASRISWTGYGELFF
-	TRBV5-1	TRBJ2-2	CASSFGQAAMAELFF
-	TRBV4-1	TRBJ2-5	CASSPEGLLAGGPETQYF
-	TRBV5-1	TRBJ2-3	CASSLEGVGLATDTQYF
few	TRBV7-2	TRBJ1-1	CASSTIQGSPEAFF
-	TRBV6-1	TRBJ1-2	CAITDWYGYTF
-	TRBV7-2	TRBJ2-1	CASSLRTGRDNEQFF
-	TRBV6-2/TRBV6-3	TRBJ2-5	CASSSQGFGEGEETQYF